Shown below are 2 T cell receptor beta chains from a single sample sequenced in a study of blood T cell repertoires in COVID-19. The method was immunoSEQ multiplex PCR; TCRdb's version includes in-frame clones alone and lacks a portion of them. The table lists roughly 240,000 clones, around 83% of them singletons. Sequencing was performed on peripheral blood. Receptor source: a man aged 18 to 29 with active or convalescent COVID-19.

The V call is TRBV5-1, the J call TRBJ1-2; D is undetermined. The CDR3 covers 14 residues. The V end lost 4 bases, the J end lost 7 bases, and 17 bases lay between the germline ends. Germline V gene data show CDR1 as SGHRS and CDR2 as YFSETQ. The CDR3 loop is CASSLAEDFSGYTF. The CDR3 DNA follows: TGCGCCAGCAGCCTGGCGGAGGATTTCTCTGGCTACACCTTC. Full variable domain (remainder filled in from reference TRBV5-1 and TRBJ1-2): KAGVTQTPRYLIKTRGQQVTLSCSPISGHRSVSWYQQTPGQGLQFLFEYFSETQRNKGNFPGRFSGRQFSNSRSEMNVSTLELGDSALYLCASSLAEDFSGYTFGSGTRLTVV.

The gene calls are TRBV3-1 (or the pseudogene TRBV3-2) and TRBJ1-2; possibly TRBD1 for D (6 bases). The V end was cut by 0 bases, the J end by 1 base, with 12 bases between. Germline lookup yields CDR1 LGHDT and CDR2 YNNKEL (reference sequence). There are 16 residues in the CDR3. The CDR3 is CASSQDMGASNYGYTF. DNA for the CDR3: TGTGCCAGCAGCCAAGATATGGGGGCGAGTAACTATGGCTACACCTTC.